This T cell receptor (beta chain) was sequenced for a study of blood T cell repertoires in COVID-19. On the study more broadly: The study drew acute and convalescent COVID-19 samples from the United States, Italy and Spain.

Followed over time, Seattle patients had been enrolled while infection was active. The ends were cut back, 3 bases at V and 5 bases at J, with 25 bases in the middle. Germline V gives CDR1 LNHDA, CDR2 SQIVND (reference sequence). The CDR3 sequence is 18 residues long. Original handling: Amplification of reference gene primers was used by the study to estimate nucleated cell counts. Produced via immunoSEQ multiplex PCR; TCRdb's table is partial and in-frame only. The DNA gave D and trimming, while V, J and clone size come from that table. Of over 150,000 clones listed, 65% to 90% were seen once; the top ten hold about 12%.

This TCR was recovered from an older woman with COVID-19, enrolled during active disease. The chain is built from TRBV19 and TRBJ1-1; D might be TRBD1 (5 bases). Sequenced material: peripheral blood. CDR3 region: CASSIFVGPGGLGTEAFF. For the CDR3, the DNA is TGTGCCAGTAGTATTTTCGTCGGCCCGGGGGGTTTGGGGACTGAAGCTTTCTTT.